The source of this T cell receptor beta chain is a study of shared clonotypes between healthy human individuals. Overall study results and limits: A generally larger estimated richness was seen in naive subsets than in memory subsets. When compared with the clonotypes that were shared by all four sorted-subset donors, the non-shared clonotypes turned out to have lower generation probabilities.

CD4+ cells were split into CD45RA+ naive and CD45RA-negative memory subsets. Researchers ran the assay at a deep level. The protocol was immunoSEQ multiplex PCR, while the TCRdb copy is restricted to in-frame clones and leaves out a portion. Here the sample spans 2,500,000 or so clones, approximately 93% being singletons. This clone was observed a handful of times. The antigen is not known. This receptor was identified in a man aged 18 to 29 in good health. Some clones in this sample may be carry-over from other donors' samples. Sequencing was done on a sample of naive CD4+ T cells from PBMCs. Stated subset: CD45RA+ positively selected.

The CDR3 bases are TGTGCCAGCAGCGAAACCGAGGGGAGGTCCGGGGAGCTGTTTTTT. As protein: CASSETEGRSGELFF. The rearrangement uses TRBV7-9 and TRBJ2-2, with D possibly being TRBD2 (6 bases). The CDR3 contains 15 residues. V lost 5 bases to trimming and J lost 6 bases, with 16 bases between them. The germline V gene encodes CDR1 SEHNR and CDR2 FQNEAQ (reference sequence).